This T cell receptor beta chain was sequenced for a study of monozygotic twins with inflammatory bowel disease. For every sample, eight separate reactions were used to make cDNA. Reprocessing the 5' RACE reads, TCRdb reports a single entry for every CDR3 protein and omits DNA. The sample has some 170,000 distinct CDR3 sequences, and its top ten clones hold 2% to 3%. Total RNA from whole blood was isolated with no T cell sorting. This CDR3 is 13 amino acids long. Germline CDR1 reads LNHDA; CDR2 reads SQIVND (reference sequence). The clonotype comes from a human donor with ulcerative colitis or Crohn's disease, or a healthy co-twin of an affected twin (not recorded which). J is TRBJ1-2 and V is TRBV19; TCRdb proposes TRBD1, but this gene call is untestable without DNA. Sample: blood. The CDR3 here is CASSPDRGNGYTF.